These 4 T cell receptor beta chains were sequenced from one sample in a study of sequential checkpoint blockade in melanoma. The treatment denotes: randomized to nivolumab then ipilimumab (arm A) or the reverse (arm B). The protocol was immunoSEQ multiplex PCR, while the TCRdb copy is restricted to in-frame clones and leaves out a portion. The table has some 18,000 clones, 65% to 75% seen once. The sequences come from tumor tissue (inferred from file names), collected from a patient given nivolumab and ipilimumab in sequence. These receptors all stem from a human donor with melanoma.

This sequence joins TRBV5-1 and TRBJ1-4, with 8 bases that match TRBD1. There are 14 residues in the CDR3. Germline V gene data show CDR1 as SGHRS and CDR2 as YFSETQ. V was pared by 2 bases and J by 6 bases, with 3 bases of the junction left unmatched. In DNA, the CDR3 is TGCGCCAGCAGCTTCGACAGGGGAGATGAAAAACTGTTTTTT. Translated: CASSFDRGDEKLFF. The full variable domain, with the rest looked up from reference TRBV5-1 and TRBJ1-4, is KAGVTQTPRYLIKTRGQQVTLSCSPISGHRSVSWYQQTPGQGLQFLFEYFSETQRNKGNFPGRFSGRQFSNSRSEMNVSTLELGDSALYLCASSFDRGDEKLFFGSGTQLSVL.

V is TRBV30 and J is TRBJ1-1, with 9 bases identical to TRBD1. J lost 9 bases, V lost 2 bases, and 4 bases had no gene match. The germline gives CDR1 GTSNPN, CDR2 SVGIG (reference sequence). CDR3 length: 12 residues. CDR3 nucleotides: TGTGCCTGGAGTCGACAGGGGGTCCAAGCTTTCTTT. It is translated as CAWSRQGVQAFF.

The V gene is TRBV28, the J gene TRBJ2-6; D gene ambiguous. This CDR3 is 15 amino acids long. The germline V and J ends were trimmed by 6 bases and 0 bases, with 9 bases remaining between them. CDR1 MDHEN and CDR2 SYDVKM come from the germline V gene. CDR3 residues: CASSRLASGANVLTF. The CDR3 bases are TGTGCCAGCAGCCGACTGGCCTCTGGGGCCAACGTCCTGACTTTC.

The chain has TRBV18 and TRBJ1-1; maybe TRBD1 (5 bases). This CDR3 has 14 residues. CDR1 is KGHSH and CDR2 is LQKENI in the germline V gene. The V end was cut by 6 bases, the J end by 1 base, with 12 bases between. The CDR3 here is CASSRDSQNTEAFF. The CDR3 bases are TGTGCCAGCTCCCGGGACTCCCAGAACACTGAAGCTTTCTTT.